Described below is a single TCR beta chain sequence and its context. There are many counts of this clonotype. The clone's antigen remains unknown. No quality values exist for individual bases; no much larger clone is one base distant. The sample comes from a study of CD8 T cells in ankylosing spondylitis (dated by TCRdb to 2016 to 2017). General notes on the study: The study profiled T cell receptor beta repertoires in healthy donors and ankylosing spondylitis patients to find disease-linked TCR variants. The full study cohort was made up of about 24 ankylosing spondylitis patients and over 90 healthy donors. Peripheral blood was sampled, and synovial fluid was additionally collected from ankylosing spondylitis patients. Findings and caveats that apply to the study as a whole: A TCR beta motif made up of several highly homologous amino acid variants appeared to be characteristic of blood from ankylosing spondylitis patients. In peripheral blood, the disease-linked clones were found at relatively low frequencies and had a CD8+ phenotype. Some of the motif variants had been reported before in the synovial fluid and blood of reactive arthritis patients, a finding that suggests common disease-initiation mechanisms. According to the report, matched synovial fluid samples from ankylosing spondylitis patients were significantly enriched for the disease-linked clones.

The germline V gene sets CDR1 to SGHRS and CDR2 to YFSETQ. The V and J ends are trimmed by 4 bases and 0 bases, leaving 14 bases between them. From the cysteine up to the phenylalanine, the CDR3 has a length of 15 residues. The retained sequence is limited to the CDR3, 45 bases, with the frame set at the first base. The sequencer was an Illumina HiSeq 2500. Quantitative 5'-RACE with molecular barcodes was used to prepare TCR beta libraries. The study's own analysis went as follows. Disease-linked TCR variants were identified with a new computational method built on a probabilistic model of VDJ rearrangement. TCRdb handled the public reads itself, with Q25 trimming in fastp and clone calling in MiXCR, and kept productive beta chains. Duplicate CDR3 protein sequences are folded into a single record with the most common DNA and genes. The V and J calls and clone size come from TCRdb's table, not from the authors' own analysis. Recorded for this sample are approximately 260,000 distinct CDR3 sequences; 8% to 9.5% of them occurred a single time. Together, the top ten hold nearly 7% of the sample.

In this chain, TRBV5-1 is recombined with TRBJ2-7, with a weak D call of TRBD1 (6 bases match). Sequences were obtained from blood, either unsorted or a sorted T cell fraction (not recorded which). The receptor was derived from a male donor with ankylosing spondylitis or in good health (not recorded which). The CDR3 has the sequence CASSLDSAISYEQYF. Read as DNA, the sequence is TGCGCCAGCAGCCTGGACAGCGCCATCTCCTACGAGCAGTACTTC.